Below are 3 T cell receptor beta chains sequenced from a single sample in a study of blood T cell repertoires in COVID-19. The protocol was immunoSEQ multiplex PCR, while the TCRdb copy is restricted to in-frame clones and leaves out a portion. The sample yields about 220,000 clones, 87% seen once. The material sequenced was peripheral blood. Receptor source: a man in his forties or fifties with active or convalescent COVID-19.

The J gene is TRBJ2-7, the V gene TRBV30; the match to TRBD1 covers 7 bases. The J segment lost 2 bases and the V segment lost 3 bases, leaving 7 bases of the junction unmatched. This CDR3 is built from 14 residues. Germline loops: CDR1 GTSNPN, CDR2 SVGIG (reference sequence). This chain's CDR3 is CAWSIYTGAYEQYF. The CDR3 bases are TGTGCCTGGAGCATTTACACAGGGGCCTACGAGCAGTACTTC.

The rearrangement uses TRBV12-3 or TRBV12-4 and TRBJ1-5; the D is unclear. The CDR3 is 12 amino acids. Trimming pared 5 bases from V and 6 bases from J, leaving 8 bases between. CDR3 protein: CASSREPQPQHF. CDR3 in DNA: TGTGCCAGCAGTCGGGAGCCTCAGCCCCAGCATTTT.

This sequence joins TRBV28 and TRBJ2-1, with D possibly being TRBD2 (6 bases). The V end was cut by 5 bases, the J end by 0 bases, with 17 bases between. The CDR3 sequence is 17 residues long. Per the germline V gene, CDR1 is MDHEN and CDR2 is SYDVKM. CDR3 DNA sequence: TGTGCCAGCAGTCCCTCCCACGCGGGAACCTCCTACAATGAGCAGTTCTTC. The encoded protein is CASSPSHAGTSYNEQFF.